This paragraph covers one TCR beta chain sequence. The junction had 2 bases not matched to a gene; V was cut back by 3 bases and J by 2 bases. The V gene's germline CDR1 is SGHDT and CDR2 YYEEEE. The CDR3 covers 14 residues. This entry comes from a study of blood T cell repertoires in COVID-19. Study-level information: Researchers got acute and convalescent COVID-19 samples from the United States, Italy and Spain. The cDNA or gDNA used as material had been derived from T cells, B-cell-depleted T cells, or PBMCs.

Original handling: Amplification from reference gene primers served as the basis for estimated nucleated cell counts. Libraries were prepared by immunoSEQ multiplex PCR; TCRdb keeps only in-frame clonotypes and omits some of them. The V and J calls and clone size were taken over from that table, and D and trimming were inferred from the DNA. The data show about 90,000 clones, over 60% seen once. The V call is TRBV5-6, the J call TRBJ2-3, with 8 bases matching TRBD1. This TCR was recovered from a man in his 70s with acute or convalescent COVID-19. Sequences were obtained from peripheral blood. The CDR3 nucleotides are TGTGCCAGCAGCTCGACAGGGGTCACAGATACGCAGTATTTT. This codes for CASSSTGVTDTQYF.